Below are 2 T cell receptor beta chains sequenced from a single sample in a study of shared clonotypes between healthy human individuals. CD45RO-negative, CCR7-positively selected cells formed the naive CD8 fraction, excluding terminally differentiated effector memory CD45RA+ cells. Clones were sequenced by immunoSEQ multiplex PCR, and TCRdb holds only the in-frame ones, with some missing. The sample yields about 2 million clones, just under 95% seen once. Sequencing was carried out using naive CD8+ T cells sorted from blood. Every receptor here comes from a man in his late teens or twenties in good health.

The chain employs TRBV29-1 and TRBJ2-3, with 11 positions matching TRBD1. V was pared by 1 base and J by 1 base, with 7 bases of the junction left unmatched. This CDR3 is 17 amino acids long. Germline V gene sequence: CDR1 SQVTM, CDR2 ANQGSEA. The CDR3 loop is CSVEVGLGQGGTDTQYF. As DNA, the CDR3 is TGCAGCGTTGAAGTAGGGCTGGGACAGGGGGGCACAGATACGCAGTATTTT.

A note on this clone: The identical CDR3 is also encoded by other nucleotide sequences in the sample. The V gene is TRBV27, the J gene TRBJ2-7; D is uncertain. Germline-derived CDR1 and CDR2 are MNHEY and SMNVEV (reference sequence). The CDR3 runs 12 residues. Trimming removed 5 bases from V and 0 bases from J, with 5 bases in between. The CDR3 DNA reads TGTGCCAGCAGTCCCAACTCCTACGAGCAGTACTTC. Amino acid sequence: CASSPNSYEQYF.